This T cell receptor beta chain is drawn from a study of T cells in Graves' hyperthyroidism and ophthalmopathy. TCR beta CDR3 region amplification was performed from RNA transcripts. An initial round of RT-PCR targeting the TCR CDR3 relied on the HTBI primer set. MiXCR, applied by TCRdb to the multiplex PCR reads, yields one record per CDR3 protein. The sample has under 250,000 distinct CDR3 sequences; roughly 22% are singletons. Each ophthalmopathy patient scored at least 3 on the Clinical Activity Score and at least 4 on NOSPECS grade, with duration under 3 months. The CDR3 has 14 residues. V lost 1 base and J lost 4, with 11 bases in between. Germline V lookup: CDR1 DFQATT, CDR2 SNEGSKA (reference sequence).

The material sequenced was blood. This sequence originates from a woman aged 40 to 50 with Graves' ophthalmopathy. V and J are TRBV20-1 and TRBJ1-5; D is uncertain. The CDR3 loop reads CSARGSQDNQPQHF. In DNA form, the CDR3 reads TGCAGTGCTAGAGGCAGTCAGGATAATCAGCCCCAGCATTTT.